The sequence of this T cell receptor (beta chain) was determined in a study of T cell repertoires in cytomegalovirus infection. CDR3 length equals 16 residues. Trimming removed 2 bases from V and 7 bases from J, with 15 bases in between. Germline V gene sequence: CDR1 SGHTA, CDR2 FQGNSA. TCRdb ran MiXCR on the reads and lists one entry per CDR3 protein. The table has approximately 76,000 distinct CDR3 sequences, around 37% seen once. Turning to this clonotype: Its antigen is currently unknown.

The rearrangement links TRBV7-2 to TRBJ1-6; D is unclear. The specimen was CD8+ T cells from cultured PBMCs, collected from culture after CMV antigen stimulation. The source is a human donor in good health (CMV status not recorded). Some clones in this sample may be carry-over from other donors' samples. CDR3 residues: CASSLLFGEKNSPLHF. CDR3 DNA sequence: TGTGCCAGCAGCTTATTGTTCGGGGAAAAGAATTCACCCCTCCACTTT.